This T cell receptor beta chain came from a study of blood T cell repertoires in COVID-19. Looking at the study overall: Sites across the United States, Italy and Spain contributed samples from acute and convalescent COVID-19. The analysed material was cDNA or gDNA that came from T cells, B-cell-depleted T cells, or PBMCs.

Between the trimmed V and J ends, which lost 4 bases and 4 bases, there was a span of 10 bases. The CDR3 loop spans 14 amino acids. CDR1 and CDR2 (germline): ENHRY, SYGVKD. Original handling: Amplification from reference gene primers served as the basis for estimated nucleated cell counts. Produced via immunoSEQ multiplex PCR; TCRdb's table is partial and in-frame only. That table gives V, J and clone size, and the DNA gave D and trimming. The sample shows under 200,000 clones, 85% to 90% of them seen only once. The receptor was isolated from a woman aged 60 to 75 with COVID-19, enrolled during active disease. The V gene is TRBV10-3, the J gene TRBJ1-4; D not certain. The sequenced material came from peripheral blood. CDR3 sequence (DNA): TGTGCCATCAGTGGGGGAGGGCTTAATGAAAAACTGTTTTTT. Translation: CAISGGGLNEKLFF.